The T cell receptor beta chain under discussion was sequenced for a study of CD8 T cells in ankylosing spondylitis. Construction of TCR beta libraries was performed using quantitative 5'-RACE with molecular barcodes. TCRdb ran MiXCR on the 5' RACE reads and lists one entry per CDR3 protein. The table lists approximately 220,000 distinct CDR3 sequences, more than 25% of them singletons, with about 6.2% in the top ten. V was pared by 5 bases and J by 2 bases, with 4 bases between. Germline CDR1 MNHNY, CDR2 SVGAGI (reference sequence). The CDR3 spans 12 residues. A remark on this clonotype: Its specificity is unknown.

Regarding the study as a whole: Clones linked to disease were reported to show significant enrichment in matched ankylosing spondylitis synovial fluid. Eight highly homologous variants formed a TCR beta motif that appeared characteristic of ankylosing spondylitis blood.

The rearrangement links TRBV6-6 to TRBJ2-1, with no clear D. The clonotype was recovered from a male donor with ankylosing spondylitis or in good health (not recorded which). The sample was blood, either unsorted or a sorted T cell fraction (not recorded which). CDR3 residues: CASSIPYNEQFF. The DNA for the CDR3 is TGTGCCAGCAGTATCCCCTACAATGAGCAGTTCTTC.